This TCR beta chain was sequenced for a study of blood T cell repertoires in COVID-19. V shed 2 bases and J shed 3 bases, with 7 bases lying between them. The V gene's germline CDR1 is SQVTM and CDR2 ANQGSEA. The CDR3 has 12 amino acids. In Seattle, patients joined the study during active infection and were tracked longitudinally. Authors' analysis steps: Amplification from reference gene primers served as the basis for estimated nucleated cell counts. Method: immunoSEQ multiplex PCR; TCRdb's copy keeps in-frame clones and lacks some. V, J and clone size reflect that table, while D and trimming were determined from the DNA. The sample lists about 200,000 clones, 80% to 85% occurring once.

The TCR comes from a woman aged 70-85 years with COVID-19, enrolled during active disease. Sequencing was performed on peripheral blood. The V call is TRBV29-1, the J call TRBJ1-1; tentative D call: TRBD1 (6 bases). The CDR3 here is CSVEQGYTEAFF. DNA of the CDR3: TGCAGCGTTGAACAGGGGTACACTGAAGCTTTCTTT.